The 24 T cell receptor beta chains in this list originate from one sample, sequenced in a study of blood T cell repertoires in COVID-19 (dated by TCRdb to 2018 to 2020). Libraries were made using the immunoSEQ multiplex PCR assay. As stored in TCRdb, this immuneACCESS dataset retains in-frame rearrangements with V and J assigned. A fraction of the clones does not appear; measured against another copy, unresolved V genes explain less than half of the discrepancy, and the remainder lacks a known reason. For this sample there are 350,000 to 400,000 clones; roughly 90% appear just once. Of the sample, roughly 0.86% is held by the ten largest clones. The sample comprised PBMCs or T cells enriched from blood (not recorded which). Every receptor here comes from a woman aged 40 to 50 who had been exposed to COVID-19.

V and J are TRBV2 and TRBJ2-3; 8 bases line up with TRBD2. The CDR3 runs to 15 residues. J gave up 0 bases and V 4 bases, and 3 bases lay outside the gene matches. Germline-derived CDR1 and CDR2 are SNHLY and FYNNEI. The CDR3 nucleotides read TGTGCCAGCAGTGCCGGGGGGGCTAGCACAGATACGCAGTATTTT. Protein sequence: CASSAGGASTDTQYF.

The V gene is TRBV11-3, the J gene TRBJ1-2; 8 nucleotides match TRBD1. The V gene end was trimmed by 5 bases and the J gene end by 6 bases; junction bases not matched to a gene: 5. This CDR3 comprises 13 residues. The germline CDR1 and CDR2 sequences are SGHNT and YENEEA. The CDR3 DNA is TGTGCCAGCAGCCCGACAGGGGTTAATGGCTACACCTTC. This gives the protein CASSPTGVNGYTF. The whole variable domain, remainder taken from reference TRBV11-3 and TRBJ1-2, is EAGVVQSPRYKIIEKKQPVAFWCNPISGHNTLYWYLQNLGQGPELLIRYENEEAVDDSQLPKDRFSAERLKGVDSTLKIQPAELGDSAVYLCASSPTGVNGYTFGSGTRLTVV.

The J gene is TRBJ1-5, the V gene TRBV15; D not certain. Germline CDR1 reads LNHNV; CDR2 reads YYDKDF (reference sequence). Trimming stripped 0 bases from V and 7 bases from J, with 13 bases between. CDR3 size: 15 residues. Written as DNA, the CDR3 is TGTGCCACCAGCAGAGATCCCGGGAGTCACCAGCCCCAGCATTTT. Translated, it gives CATSRDPGSHQPQHF.

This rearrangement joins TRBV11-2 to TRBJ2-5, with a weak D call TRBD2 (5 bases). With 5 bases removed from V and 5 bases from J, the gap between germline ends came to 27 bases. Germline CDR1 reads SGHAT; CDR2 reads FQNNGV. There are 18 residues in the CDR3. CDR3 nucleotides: TGTGCCAGCAGCCGAGGACTTGGGCGGGCAGGATGGAGGGAGACCCAGTACTTC. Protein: CASSRGLGRAGWRETQYF. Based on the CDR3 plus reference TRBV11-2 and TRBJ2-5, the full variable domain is EAGVAQSPRYKIIEKRQSVAFWCNPISGHATLYWYQQILGQGPKLLIQFQNNGVVDDSQLPKDRFSAERLKGVDSTLKIQPAKLEDSAVYLCASSRGLGRAGWRETQYFGPGTRLLVL.

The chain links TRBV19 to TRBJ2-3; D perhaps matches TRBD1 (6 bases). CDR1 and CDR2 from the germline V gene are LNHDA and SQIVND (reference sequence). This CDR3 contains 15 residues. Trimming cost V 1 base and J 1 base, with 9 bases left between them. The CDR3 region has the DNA TGTGCCAGTAGTATAGTTTCAGGGGGCACAGATACGCAGTATTTT. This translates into CASSIVSGGTDTQYF.

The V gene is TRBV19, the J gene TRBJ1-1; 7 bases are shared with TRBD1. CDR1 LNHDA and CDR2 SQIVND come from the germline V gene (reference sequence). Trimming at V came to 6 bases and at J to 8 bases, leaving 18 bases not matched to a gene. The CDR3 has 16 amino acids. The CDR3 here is CASRLQGLHHKGEAFF. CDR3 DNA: TGTGCCAGTAGGCTACAGGGGTTGCATCACAAGGGGGAAGCTTTCTTT. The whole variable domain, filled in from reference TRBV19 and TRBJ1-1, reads DGGITQSPKYLFRKEGQNVTLSCEQNLNHDAMYWYRQDPGQGLRLIYYSQIVNDFQKGDIAEGYSVSREKKESFPLTVTSAQKNPTAFYLCASRLQGLHHKGEAFFGQGTRLTVV.

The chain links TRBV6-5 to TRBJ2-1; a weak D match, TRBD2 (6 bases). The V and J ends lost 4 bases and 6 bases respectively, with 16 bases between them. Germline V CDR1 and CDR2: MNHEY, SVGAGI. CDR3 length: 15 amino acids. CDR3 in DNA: TGTGCCAGCAGTTCTAGCGCCCGTTATGTCAATGAGCAGTTCTTC. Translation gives CASSSSARYVNEQFF.

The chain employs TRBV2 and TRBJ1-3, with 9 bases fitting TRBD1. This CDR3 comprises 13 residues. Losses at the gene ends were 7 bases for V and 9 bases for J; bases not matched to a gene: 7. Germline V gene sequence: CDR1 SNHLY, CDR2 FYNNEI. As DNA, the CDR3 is TGTGCCAGCACAAAACAGGGGGCAACCACCATATATTTT. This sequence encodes CASTKQGATTIYF.

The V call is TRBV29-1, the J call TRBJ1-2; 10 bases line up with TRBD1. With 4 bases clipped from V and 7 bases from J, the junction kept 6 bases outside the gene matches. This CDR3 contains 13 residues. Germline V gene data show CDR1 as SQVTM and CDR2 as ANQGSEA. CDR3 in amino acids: CSVVGTGASGYTF. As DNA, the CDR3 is TGCAGCGTTGTAGGGACAGGGGCCTCTGGCTACACCTTC.

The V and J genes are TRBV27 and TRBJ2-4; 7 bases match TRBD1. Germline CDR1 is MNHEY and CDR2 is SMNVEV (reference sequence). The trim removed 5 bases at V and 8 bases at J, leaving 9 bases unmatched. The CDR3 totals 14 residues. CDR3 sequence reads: CASSRQGGSDIQYF. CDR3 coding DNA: TGTGCCAGCAGTCGACAGGGTGGATCGGACATTCAGTACTTC.

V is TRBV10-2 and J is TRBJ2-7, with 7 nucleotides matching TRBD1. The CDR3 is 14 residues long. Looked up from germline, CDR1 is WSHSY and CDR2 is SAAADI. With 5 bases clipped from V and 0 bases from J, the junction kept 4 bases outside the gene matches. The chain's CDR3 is CASSQGVYSYEQYF. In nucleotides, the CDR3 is TGCGCCAGCAGTCAGGGGGTATACTCCTACGAGCAGTACTTC.

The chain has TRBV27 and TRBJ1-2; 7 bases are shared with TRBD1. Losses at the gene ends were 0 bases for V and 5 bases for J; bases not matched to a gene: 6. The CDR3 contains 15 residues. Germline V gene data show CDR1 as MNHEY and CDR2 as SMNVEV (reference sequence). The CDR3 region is CASSLSVQGLYGYTF. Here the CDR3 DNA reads TGTGCCAGCAGTTTATCAGTACAGGGGCTATATGGCTACACCTTC.

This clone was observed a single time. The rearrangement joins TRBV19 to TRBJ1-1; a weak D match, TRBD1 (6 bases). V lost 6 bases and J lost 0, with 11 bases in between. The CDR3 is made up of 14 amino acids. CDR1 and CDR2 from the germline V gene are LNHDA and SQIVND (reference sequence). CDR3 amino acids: CASRVGQMNTEAFF. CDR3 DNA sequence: TGTGCCAGTAGAGTAGGACAGATGAACACTGAAGCTTTCTTT. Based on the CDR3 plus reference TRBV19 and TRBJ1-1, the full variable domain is DGGITQSPKYLFRKEGQNVTLSCEQNLNHDAMYWYRQDPGQGLRLIYYSQIVNDFQKGDIAEGYSVSREKKESFPLTVTSAQKNPTAFYLCASRVGQMNTEAFFGQGTRLTVV.

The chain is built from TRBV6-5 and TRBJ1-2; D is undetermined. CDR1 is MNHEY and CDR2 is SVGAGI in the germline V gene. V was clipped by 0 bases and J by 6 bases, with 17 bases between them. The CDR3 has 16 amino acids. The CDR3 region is CASSYSGSIPFDGYTF. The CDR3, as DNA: TGTGCCAGCAGTTACTCGGGCTCAATTCCATTTGATGGCTACACCTTC.

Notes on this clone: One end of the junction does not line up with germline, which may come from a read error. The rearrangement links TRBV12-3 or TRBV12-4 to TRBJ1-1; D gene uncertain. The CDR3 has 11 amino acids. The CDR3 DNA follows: TGTGCCAGCAGTTTAGTCTCGTATAGCACCTTT. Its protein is CASSLVSYSTF.

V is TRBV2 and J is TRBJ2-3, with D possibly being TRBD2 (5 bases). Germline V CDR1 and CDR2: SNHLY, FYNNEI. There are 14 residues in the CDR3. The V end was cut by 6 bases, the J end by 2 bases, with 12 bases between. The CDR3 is CASSRDYHTDTQYF. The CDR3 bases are TGTGCCAGCAGCCGAGACTACCACACAGATACGCAGTATTTT.

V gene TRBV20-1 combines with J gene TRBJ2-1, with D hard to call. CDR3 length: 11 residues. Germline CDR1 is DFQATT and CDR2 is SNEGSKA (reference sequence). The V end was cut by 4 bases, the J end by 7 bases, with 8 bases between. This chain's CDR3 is CSAIGPNEQFF. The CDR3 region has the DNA TGCAGTGCTATCGGTCCGAATGAGCAGTTCTTC.

This chain's CDR3 is CASSPQNTEAFF. The CDR3 DNA is TGTGCCAGTAGTCCCCAAAACACTGAAGCTTTCTTT. J is TRBJ1-1 and V is TRBV19; D gene ambiguous. Germline loops: CDR1 LNHDA, CDR2 SQIVND (reference sequence). This CDR3 comprises 12 residues. Trimming took off 5 bases at V and 2 bases at J, with 6 bases between the two ends.

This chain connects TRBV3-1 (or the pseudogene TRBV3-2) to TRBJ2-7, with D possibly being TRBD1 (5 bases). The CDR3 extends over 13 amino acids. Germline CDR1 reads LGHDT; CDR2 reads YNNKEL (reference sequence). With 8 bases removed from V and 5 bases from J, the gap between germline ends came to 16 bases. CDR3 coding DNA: TGTGCCAGCTGTATGGCAGGGCTGGACGAGCAGTACTTC. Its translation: CASCMAGLDEQYF.

CDR3 nucleotides: TGTGCCACCTCTTCGCAGGCCTACAATGAGCAGTTCTTC. This codes for CATSSQAYNEQFF. The gene calls are TRBV24-1 and TRBJ2-1; D call uncertain. Germline CDR1 is KGHDR and CDR2 is SFDVKD. The CDR3 is made up of 13 amino acids. Trimming shortened V by 9 bases and J by 2 bases, and 10 bases separated the two germline ends.

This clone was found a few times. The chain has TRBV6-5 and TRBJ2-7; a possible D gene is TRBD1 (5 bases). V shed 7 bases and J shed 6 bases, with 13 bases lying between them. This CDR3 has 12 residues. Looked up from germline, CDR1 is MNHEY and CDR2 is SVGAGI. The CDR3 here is CASKAGMGEQYF. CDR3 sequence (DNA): TGTGCCAGCAAAGCAGGGATGGGCGAGCAGTACTTC.

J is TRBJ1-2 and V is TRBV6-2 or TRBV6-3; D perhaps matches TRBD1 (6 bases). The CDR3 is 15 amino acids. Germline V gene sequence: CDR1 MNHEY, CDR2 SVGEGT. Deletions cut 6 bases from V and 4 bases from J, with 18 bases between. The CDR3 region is CASSNLLTGSYGYTF. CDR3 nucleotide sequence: TGTGCCAGCAGCAACCTCTTGACAGGATCCTATGGCTACACCTTC.

This chain's CDR3 is CAWSVKGAGQPQHF. As DNA, the CDR3 is TGTGCCTGGAGTGTTAAGGGGGCGGGTCAGCCCCAGCATTTT. This rearrangement joins TRBV30 to TRBJ1-5, with 7 bases fitting TRBD1. The V segment lost 0 bases and the J segment 6 bases; nucleotides outside the gene matches: 5. The CDR3 is made up of 14 amino acids. Per the germline V gene, CDR1 is GTSNPN and CDR2 is SVGIG (reference sequence).

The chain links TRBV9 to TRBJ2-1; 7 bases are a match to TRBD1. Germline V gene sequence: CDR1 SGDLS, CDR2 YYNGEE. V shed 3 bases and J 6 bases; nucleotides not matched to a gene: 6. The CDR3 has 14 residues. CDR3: CASSDETGLNEQFF. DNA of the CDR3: TGTGCCAGCAGCGATGAGACAGGGCTCAATGAGCAGTTCTTC.